These 30 T cell receptor beta chains were sequenced from one sample in a study of somatic mutations in cytotoxic T cells in rheumatoid arthritis. Produced via immunoSEQ multiplex PCR; TCRdb's table is partial and in-frame only. The sample shows 4,400 or so clones, around 86% of them seen only once. The sample comprised CD8+ T cells sorted from blood. The receptors originated from a woman aged 45 to 65 with rheumatoid arthritis.

This clone was seen just once. The chain employs TRBV7-9 and TRBJ2-3, with 10 nucleotides matching TRBD1. The CDR3 runs to 15 residues. Unmatched junction bases numbered 6, after V lost 6 bases and J lost 3 bases. The germline V gene encodes CDR1 SEHNR and CDR2 FQNEAQ (reference sequence). CDR3 DNA: TGTGCCAGCAGTCTCCGACAGGGGGCAACAGATACGCAGTATTTT. Its translation: CASSLRQGATDTQYF.

This chain uses TRBV5-4 with TRBJ2-2, with a tentative D call TRBD2 (5 bases). Trimming left V 1 base short and J 4 bases short, with 11 bases between. This CDR3 spans 15 amino acids. The germline CDR1 and CDR2 sequences are SGHNT and YYREEE (reference sequence). The CDR3 sequence: CASSLTRIGTGELFF. The CDR3 DNA follows: TGTGCCAGCAGCTTGACTAGGATCGGCACCGGGGAGCTGTTTTTT.

The chain combines TRBV29-1 with TRBJ1-2; D uncertain. The V gene's germline CDR1 is SQVTM and CDR2 ANQGSEA. This CDR3 has 11 amino acids. V was pared by 4 bases and J by 3 bases, with 6 bases between. CDR3 region: CSVVGDYGYTF. The CDR3 nucleotides are TGCAGCGTTGTAGGAGACTATGGCTACACCTTC.

The chain combines TRBV6-4 with TRBJ2-7, with 9 bases fitting TRBD1. Germline V gene sequence: CDR1 MRHNA, CDR2 SNTAGT. This CDR3 has 17 residues. V dropped 3 bases and J dropped 4; count of bases not matched to a gene: 13. CDR3 in amino acids: CASSDFPGQGYYYEQYF. The CDR3 nucleotides are TGTGCCAGCAGTGATTTCCCGGGACAGGGTTATTATTACGAGCAGTACTTC.

The chain joins TRBV11-2 to TRBJ2-7, with TRBD1 identical over 7 bases. V lost 5 bases to trimming and J lost 3 bases; unmatched junction nucleotides: 7. The CDR3 length is 14 residues. Germline CDR1 SGHAT, CDR2 FQNNGV. In DNA form, the CDR3 reads TGTGCCAGCAGCCCCCGGGACAGAAACTACGAGCAGTACTTC. Its protein is CASSPRDRNYEQYF. Drawing the rest from reference TRBV11-2 and TRBJ2-7, the complete variable domain is EAGVAQSPRYKIIEKRQSVAFWCNPISGHATLYWYQQILGQGPKLLIQFQNNGVVDDSQLPKDRFSAERLKGVDSTLKIQPAKLEDSAVYLCASSPRDRNYEQYFGPGTRLTVT.

This rearrangement joins TRBV2 to TRBJ1-2; D remains unclear. The CDR3 consists of 15 residues. From germline, CDR1 is SNHLY and CDR2 FYNNEI. V dropped 3 bases and J dropped 3 bases, with 14 bases sitting between them. The CDR3: CASSDLRESHYGYTF. The CDR3 coding sequence is TGTGCCAGCAGTGATTTGAGGGAGTCTCACTATGGCTACACCTTC. The complete variable domain, with remaining parts taken from reference TRBV2 and TRBJ1-2, reads EPEVTQTPSHQVTQMGQEVILRCVPISNHLYFYWYRQILGQKVEFLVSFYNNEISEKSEIFDDQFSVERPDGSNFTLKIRSTKLEDSAMYFCASSDLRESHYGYTFGSGTRLTVV.

V gene TRBV6-1 combines with J gene TRBJ1-5, with no clear D. V was pared by 6 bases and J by 7 bases, with 10 bases between. Germline V gene lookup returns CDR1 MNHNS and CDR2 SASEGT. The CDR3 is 12 amino acids. The CDR3 spells CASSELGQPQHF. For the CDR3, the DNA is TGTGCCAGCAGCGAACTCGGGCAGCCCCAGCATTTT.

The CDR3 loop is CASSTAYEQYF. In DNA form, the CDR3 reads TGTGCCAGTAGTACCGCCTACGAGCAGTACTTC. V gene TRBV19 combines with J gene TRBJ2-7; no firm D call. The V and J ends lost 4 bases and 2 bases respectively, with 3 bases between them. The CDR3 has 11 amino acids. Germline values: CDR1 LNHDA, CDR2 SQIVND (reference sequence).

V and J are TRBV27 and TRBJ1-1, with D possibly TRBD1 on 5 matching bases. This CDR3 region has 16 residues. Trimming pared 2 bases from V and 2 bases from J, leaving 15 bases between. Germline CDR1 is MNHEY and CDR2 is SMNVEV (reference sequence). CDR3 in DNA: TGTGCCAGCAGTTTAGAGGCGGGACTCTTAAACACTGAAGCTTTCTTT. This codes for CASSLEAGLLNTEAFF.

This clone appeared once. The chain couples TRBV18 to TRBJ2-7; TRBD1 might be the D (5 bases). Germline lookup yields CDR1 KGHSH and CDR2 LQKENI. The CDR3 totals 18 residues. V was trimmed by 5 bases and J by 3 bases, leaving 26 bases between them. The CDR3 region has the DNA TGTGCCAGCTCATCTCTCCCGACGACAGCGACCTCTGACTACGAGCAGTACTTC. This gives the protein CASSSLPTTATSDYEQYF.

The chain recombines TRBV7-9 with TRBJ1-4; D possibly corresponds to TRBD1 (5 bases). Germline CDR1 reads SEHNR; CDR2 reads FQNEAQ (reference sequence). The CDR3 runs 11 residues. Trimming removed 3 bases from V and 13 bases from J, with 9 bases in between. CDR3 nucleotide sequence: TGTGCCAGCAGCTTGGGGGACTTACTGTTTTTT. This sequence encodes CASSLGDLLFF.

The rearrangement uses TRBV4-1 and TRBJ2-7, with TRBD1 as a possible D gene (6 bases). CDR1 MGHRA and CDR2 YSYEKL come from the germline V gene. With 0 bases removed from V and 0 bases from J, the gap between germline ends came to 12 bases. CDR3 length: 16 residues. The CDR3 DNA reads as TGCGCCAGCAGCCAAGATTGGCCAGGGGCCTCCTACGAGCAGTACTTC. This codes for CASSQDWPGASYEQYF.

This sequence joins TRBV10-1 and TRBJ2-1; D gene ambiguous. The CDR3 runs to 14 residues. The V end was cut by 2 bases, the J end by 6 bases, with 11 bases between. Per germline, CDR1 WNHNN and CDR2 SYGVQD (reference sequence). The CDR3 DNA reads as TGCGCCAGCAGTGAGGTAAACAGCCCCAATGAGCAGTTCTTC. Protein product: CASSEVNSPNEQFF.

The gene calls are TRBV6-1 and TRBJ1-2; 8 bases match TRBD1. Germline V lookup: CDR1 MNHNS, CDR2 SASEGT. The CDR3 runs to 13 residues. V dropped 6 bases and J dropped 4; count of bases not matched to a gene: 4. CDR3 amino acids: CASREQGVYGYTF. Written as DNA, the CDR3 is TGTGCCAGCAGGGAACAGGGGGTCTATGGCTACACCTTC.

The chain employs TRBV30 and TRBJ2-3, with 12 positions matching TRBD2. The CDR3 is made up of 15 amino acids. Losses at the gene ends were 1 base for V and 5 bases for J; bases not matched to a gene: 4. The germline V gene encodes CDR1 GTSNPN and CDR2 SVGIG (reference sequence). The CDR3 sequence: CAWSASGGALDTQYF. The CDR3 DNA reads TGTGCCTGGAGTGCTAGCGGGGGGGCTTTAGATACGCAGTATTTT.

This rearrangement joins TRBV27 to TRBJ1-1; D gene uncertain. Germline assignment: CDR1 MNHEY and CDR2 SMNVEV (reference sequence). The CDR3 has 13 amino acids. The V gene lost 2 bases and the J gene lost 5 bases, with 9 bases spanning the gap. CDR3 amino acids: CASSLGGQTEAFF. The CDR3 bases are TGTGCCAGCAGTTTAGGTGGGCAGACTGAAGCTTTCTTT.

This chain's CDR3 is CASSEDRSTDTQYF. CDR3 DNA: TGCGCCAGCAGTGAGGACAGAAGCACAGATACGCAGTATTTT. The V and J genes are TRBV10-1 and TRBJ2-3, with D perhaps TRBD1 (5 bases). The V gene's germline CDR1 is WNHNN and CDR2 SYGVQD (reference sequence). The CDR3 length is 14 residues. The germline V and J ends were trimmed by 2 bases and 0 bases, with 6 bases remaining between them.

The chain carries TRBV4-1 and TRBJ2-7; D is unclear. The length of the CDR3 is 15 residues. Deletions cut 1 base from V and 0 bases from J, with 10 bases between. Germline V gene sequence: CDR1 MGHRA, CDR2 YSYEKL. The DNA for the CDR3 is TGCGCCAGCAGCCAAGTACCCGAGAGCTCCTACGAGCAGTACTTC. It yields the protein CASSQVPESSYEQYF.

The chain couples TRBV2 to TRBJ2-7; perhaps TRBD2 as D (6 bases). Trimming shortened V by 6 bases and J by 2 bases, and 14 bases separated the two germline ends. CDR1 is SNHLY and CDR2 is FYNNEI in the germline V gene. This CDR3 has 14 amino acids. The CDR3 reads CASRGTFGTYEQYF. The CDR3, as DNA: TGTGCCAGCAGGGGGACTTTTGGGACCTACGAGCAGTACTTC.

A note on this clone: Other DNA sequences of this sample code for an identical CDR3. The chain carries TRBV6-4 and TRBJ2-5, with TRBD1 matching over 8 bases. This CDR3 region has 13 residues. The V gene's germline CDR1 is MRHNA and CDR2 SNTAGT. V dropped 5 bases and J dropped 3; count of bases not matched to a gene: 2. CDR3 nucleotides: TGTGCCAGCAGTAAGACAGGGGAAGAGACCCAGTACTTC. Its protein is CASSKTGEETQYF.

This rearrangement joins TRBV15 to TRBJ2-1; D not resolved. The ends were cut back, 5 bases at V and 0 bases at J, with 8 bases in the middle. Germline V gene lookup returns CDR1 LNHNV and CDR2 YYDKDF (reference sequence). The CDR3 is 14 amino acids. CDR3 DNA sequence: TGTGCCACCAGCTTCTCGAGCTCCTACAATGAGCAGTTCTTC. Encoded protein: CATSFSSSYNEQFF.

This rearrangement joins TRBV6-4 to TRBJ2-3; 9 positions agree with TRBD2. The CDR3 totals 16 residues. Trimming removed 4 bases from V and 2 bases from J; junction bases left unmatched: 7. Germline V CDR1 and CDR2: MRHNA, SNTAGT. The CDR3 protein is CASSVLAGANTDTQYF. The CDR3 DNA reads as TGTGCCAGCAGTGTGTTAGCGGGGGCCAACACAGATACGCAGTATTTT.

The V call is TRBV5-6, the J call TRBJ1-1; D is uncertain. Trimming stripped 0 bases from V and 3 bases from J, with 15 bases between. Per the germline V gene, CDR1 is SGHDT and CDR2 is YYEEEE. The CDR3 length is 16 residues. CDR3: CASSLAGEWVDTEAFF. The DNA of the CDR3 is TGTGCCAGCAGCTTGGCGGGAGAGTGGGTGGACACTGAAGCTTTCTTT.

V and J are TRBV5-8 and TRBJ1-1; D call uncertain. The CDR3 runs 13 residues. Trimming stripped 0 bases from V and 6 bases from J, with 9 bases between. CDR1 and CDR2 from the germline V gene are SGHTS and YDEGEE. The CDR3 sequence is CASSLGSGPEAFF. In nucleotides, the CDR3 is TGTGCCAGCAGCTTGGGCAGTGGGCCTGAAGCTTTCTTT.

By sample share, this clone is hyperexpanded. The chain carries TRBV7-6 and TRBJ1-1, with D unclear. V lost 1 base and J lost 1, with 7 bases in between. The CDR3 is 14 amino acids. Germline lookup yields CDR1 SGHVS and CDR2 FNYEAQ. CDR3: CASSLGQENTEAFF. The CDR3 DNA reads as TGTGCCAGCAGCTTAGGCCAGGAGAACACTGAAGCTTTCTTT.

This CDR3 reads CASSGRGQGTLGTQYF. The CDR3 nucleotides are TGTGCCAGCAGCGGGAGAGGACAGGGGACGCTAGGGACCCAGTACTTC. The chain employs TRBV5-6 and TRBJ2-5; 9 positions agree with TRBD1. Germline V CDR1 and CDR2: SGHDT, YYEEEE. CDR3 length: 16 residues. The ends lost 4 bases at V and 7 bases at J; junction bases unmatched: 14.

The chain employs TRBV19 and TRBJ2-3; D not resolved. CDR1 is LNHDA, CDR2 SQIVND, per germline (reference sequence). The ends were cut back, 6 bases at V and 6 bases at J, with 4 bases in the middle. This CDR3 region has 10 residues. This CDR3 is CASSRDTQYF. The CDR3 nucleotides are TGTGCCAGTAGCCGGGATACGCAGTATTTT. The full variable domain, its missing parts supplied by reference TRBV19 and TRBJ2-3, is DGGITQSPKYLFRKEGQNVTLSCEQNLNHDAMYWYRQDPGQGLRLIYYSQIVNDFQKGDIAEGYSVSREKKESFPLTVTSAQKNPTAFYLCASSRDTQYFGPGTRLTVL.

This sequence joins TRBV7-9 and TRBJ1-4; TRBD1 matches at 7 bases. V lost 5 bases to trimming and J lost 8 bases; unmatched junction nucleotides: 11. Germline CDR1 is SEHNR and CDR2 is FQNEAQ (reference sequence). CDR3 length: 15 amino acids. The CDR3 spells CASSVTGAVGEKLFF. CDR3 bases: TGTGCCAGCAGCGTCACAGGGGCCGTGGGAGAAAAACTGTTTTTT.

This rearrangement joins TRBV13 to TRBJ1-2; 9 nucleotides line up with TRBD1. Germline CDR1 is PRHDT and CDR2 is FYEKMQ (reference sequence). The CDR3 spans 14 residues. The ends lost 5 bases at V and 5 bases at J; junction bases unmatched: 6. The DNA of the CDR3 is TGTGCCAGCAGCCAAGGGACAGGGTCTTATGGCTACACCTTC. It specifies CASSQGTGSYGYTF.

This clone was found a few times. J is TRBJ2-3 and V is TRBV19, with 13 nucleotides matching TRBD2. This CDR3 comprises 19 residues. After removal of 3 bases from V and 2 bases from J, the junction contained 11 bases not matched to a gene. Looked up from germline, CDR1 is LNHDA and CDR2 is SQIVND (reference sequence). The CDR3 sequence: CASSMIRPGLAGSTDTQYF. The CDR3 DNA reads TGTGCCAGTAGTATGATCAGACCGGGACTAGCGGGGTCCACAGATACGCAGTATTTT.